The rows below give T cell receptor beta chains drawn from one sample of a study of beta chain features in type 1 diabetes. TCRdb keeps only in-frame clones here, not all; method: immunoSEQ multiplex PCR. The table includes under 300,000 clones, around 16% detected once. The sequenced sample consisted of naive CD4+ T cells from blood. These TCRs come from a man younger than 45 with type 1 diabetes. Each CDR3 is given with its conserved first and last residue. A D gene is named only where the DNA matches it firmly. Expanded clones get a size class; other rows say once, few or many, or leave the size out.

D gene | clone size | J gene | V gene | CDR3 DNA | CDR3 protein
NA | NA | TRBJ2-7 | TRBV25-1 | TGTGCCAGCACATCCCGGGACACCTCCTACGAGCAGTACTTC | CASTSRDTSYEQYF
NA | NA | TRBJ2-7 | TRBV29-1 | TGCAGCGTTGATCGCAGGTCGGGGACCTACGAGCAGTACTTC | CSVDRRSGTYEQYF
NA | few | TRBJ1-1 | TRBV9 | TGTGCCAGCAGCGTAGCTACGGGGAACACTGAAGCTTTCTTT | CASSVATGNTEAFF
TRBD2 | NA | TRBJ2-7 | TRBV5-1 | TGCGCCAGCAGCTTTGGGACTAGCGGGGGTACCTACGAGCAGTACTTC | CASSFGTSGGTYEQYF
NA | few | TRBJ2-3 | TRBV30 | TGTGCCTGGAGTGTTCCATCCTATACGCAGTATTTT | CAWSVPSYTQYF
NA | few | TRBJ2-7 | TRBV28 | TGTGCCAGCAGTTTCAGACAGGTACAGCAGTACTTC | CASSFRQVQQYF
TRBD2 | few | TRBJ2-3 | TRBV7-9 | TGTGCCAGCAGCTTAGCTAGCGGGAGCGCAGATACGCAGTATTTT | CASSLASGSADTQYF
TRBD2 | NA | TRBJ2-7 | TRBV7-2 | TGTGCCAGCAGCCCAGATGGGACTAGGGTCGCCTACGAGCAGTACTTC | CASSPDGTRVAYEQYF
TRBD2 | few | TRBJ2-1 | TRBV4-3 | TGCGCCAGCAGCCAAGGAGAGCGGGGCTACAATGAGCAGTTCTTC | CASSQGERGYNEQFF
TRBD2 | NA | TRBJ2-7 | TRBV29-1 | TGCAGCGCTAGGACTAGCGGGGCTACCTACGAGCAGTACTTC | CSARTSGATYEQYF
NA | few | TRBJ1-3 | TRBV7-9 | TGTGCCAGCAGCTTATATGGCGGAAGCTCTGGAAACACCATATATTTT | CASSLYGGSSGNTIYF
TRBD2 | NA | TRBJ2-5 | TRBV7-2 | TGTGCCAGCAGCTTCGGGCGGGAGAAGGGGGAGACCCAGTACTTC | CASSFGREKGETQYF
NA | NA | TRBJ2-4 | TRBV15 | TGTGCCACCAGCAGAGGAGGAGAAAACATTCAGTACTTC | CATSRGGENIQYF
NA | few | TRBJ1-1 | TRBV6-6 | TGTGCCAGCAATAAAACCGGGGCTTTCTTT | CASNKTGAFF
NA | NA | TRBJ2-2 | TRBV7-2 | TGTGCCAGCAGCTTCAGGGTAGCGAGGGACACCGGGGAGCTGTTTTTT | CASSFRVARDTGELFF
NA | few | TRBJ2-2 | TRBV20-1 | TGCAGTGCCACGGGGACCGGGGAGCTGTTTTTT | CSATGTGELFF
NA | NA | TRBJ1-1 | TRBV18 | TGTGCCAGCTCACCGGGAGGTGTGGCTGAAGCTTTCTTT | CASSPGGVAEAFF
NA | few | TRBJ2-5 | TRBV10-3 | TGTGCCATCAGTCCTGACCGGGACGAGGAACACTTC | CAISPDRDEEHF
NA | NA | TRBJ2-5 | TRBV7-9 | TGTGCCAGCAGCCCCTCGCAGGCACGGGAGACCCAGTACTTC | CASSPSQARETQYF
TRBD1 | few | TRBJ2-1 | TRBV27 | TGTGCCAGCAGTCGCCAGGGGGTCTACAATGAGCAGTTCTTC | CASSRQGVYNEQFF
TRBD2 | NA | TRBJ2-1 | TRBV18 | TGTGCCAGCTCACGGGAAGCGGGAGTCACGAATGAGCAGTTCTTC | CASSREAGVTNEQFF
NA | NA | TRBJ2-7 | TRBV28 | TGTGCCAGCAGTTCCGGACAGAGCTACGAGCAGTACTTC | CASSSGQSYEQYF
NA | few | TRBJ2-7 | TRBV28 | TGTGCCAGCAGTTCCCACGAGCAGTACTTC | CASSSHEQYF
NA | NA | TRBJ2-7 | TRBV7-9 | TGTGCCAGCAGCCCCCTCGCCCTCTACGAGCAGTACTTC | CASSPLALYEQYF
NA | few | TRBJ1-2 | TRBV29-1 | TGCAGCGTTGGGTCAGGGTCGGGGAATGGCTACACCTTC | CSVGSGSGNGYTF
TRBD1 | NA | TRBJ1-5 | TRBV28 | TGTGCCAGCAGCCCTAGGACAGGGGGGGATCAGCCCCAGCATTTT | CASSPRTGGDQPQHF
NA | few | TRBJ2-2 | TRBV29-1 | TGCAGCGTTGAAGATGGGACCGGGGAGCTGTTTTTT | CSVEDGTGELFF
TRBD1 | NA | TRBJ2-1 | TRBV28 | TGTGCCCTACAGGGGGTCGATGAGCAGTTCTTC | CALQGVDEQFF
NA | NA | TRBJ2-3 | TRBV6-1 | TGTGCCAGCACCACAGGGCCCATCTACGATACGCAGTATTTT | CASTTGPIYDTQYF
NA | NA | TRBJ2-3 | TRBV27 | TGTGCCAGCAGTTCGCTACAGGCAGATACGCAGTATTTT | CASSSLQADTQYF
NA | NA | TRBJ2-5 | TRBV5-1 | TGCGCCAGCAGCCTGGGTTACCCCGGAGAGACCCAGTACTTC | CASSLGYPGETQYF
NA | NA | TRBJ2-7 | TRBV4-1 | TGCGCCAGCAGCCAAGTGAGCAGGGCGAGCGAGCAGTACTTC | CASSQVSRASEQYF
NA | NA | TRBJ1-2 | TRBV9 | TGTGCCAGCAGAGCTGGAGGGGGAAACTATGGCTACACCTTC | CASRAGGGNYGYTF
TRBD2 | few | TRBJ2-7 | TRBV30 | TGTGCCTGGAGCGAGACTAGCGGGCGTACCCAGCAGTACTTC | CAWSETSGRTQQYF
NA | NA | TRBJ1-2 | TRBV29-1 | TGCAGCGTTGAAGATCAGGGGACCTTCTATGGCTACACCTTC | CSVEDQGTFYGYTF
TRBD2 | NA | TRBJ2-1 | TRBV29-1 | TGCAGCGTTGTCTCAGCGGGGAGGTCAAGGCGTTCCTACAATGAGCAGTTCTTC | CSVVSAGRSRRSYNEQFF
NA | NA | TRBJ1-2 | TRBV4-1 | TGCGCCAGCAGCCAGGACAGCTATGGCTACACCTTC | CASSQDSYGYTF
TRBD2 | NA | TRBJ2-3 | TRBV7-2 | TGTGCCAGCAGCTTAAGCGGGAGCGCAGATACGCAGTATTTT | CASSLSGSADTQYF
NA | NA | TRBJ1-2 | TRBV7-2 | TGTGCCAGCAGCCCTAACAGGGTTGACTATGGCTACACCTTC | CASSPNRVDYGYTF
NA | NA | TRBJ2-1 | TRBV7-9 | TGTGCCAGCAGCGCCGGCCCCCCGGGGAACCAGTTCTTC | CASSAGPPGNQFF
TRBD1 | NA | TRBJ1-3 | TRBV6-5 | TGTGCCAGCAGTCGGGACAGCTCTGGAAACACCATATATTTT | CASSRDSSGNTIYF
NA | NA | TRBJ2-6 | TRBV9 | TGTGCCAGCAGCGTAGGTTCTTCGACAGCCTCTGGGGCCAACGTCCTGACTTTC | CASSVGSSTASGANVLTF
TRBD2 | few | TRBJ2-1 | TRBV11-2 | TGTGCCAGCAGCTTATGGGCCGGGGGGAATGAGCAGTTCTTC | CASSLWAGGNEQFF
TRBD2 | NA | TRBJ2-1 | TRBV7-9 | TGTGCCAGCAGGACTAGCGGGAGGGCCGTCAATGAGCAGTTCTTC | CASRTSGRAVNEQFF
TRBD2 | few | TRBJ2-3 | TRBV7-2 | TGTGCCAGCAGCCCGGGACTAGCGGGAATCCCTAGCACAGATACGCAGTATTTT | CASSPGLAGIPSTDTQYF
TRBD1 | few | TRBJ2-1 | TRBV19 | TGTGCCAGTAGCCCGGGACAGGGTCCCTACAATGAGCAGTTCTTC | CASSPGQGPYNEQFF
TRBD2 | NA | TRBJ2-7 | TRBV7-2 | TGTGCCAGCAGCCCGAGGACTAGTCCCCGCGGGGAGCAGTACTTC | CASSPRTSPRGEQYF
NA | NA | TRBJ2-2 | TRBV23-1 | TGCGCCAGCAGTCAATCATGGGAGTCCGGGGAGCTGTTTTTT | CASSQSWESGELFF
NA | NA | TRBJ2-1 | TRBV27 | TGTGCCAGCAGTTTATATCCTCCCCTAGCGGGACAGGGGTCAATCACTAATGAGCAGTTCTTC | CASSLYPPLAGQGSITNEQFF
NA | NA | TRBJ1-4 | TRBV30 | TGTGCCTGGAGCGGAAGATGGGAAAAACTGTTTTTT | CAWSGRWEKLFF
TRBD1 | few | TRBJ1-2 | TRBV29-1 | TGCAGCGTCAGACAGGGACAGCCTTCGGTCTATGGCTACACCTTC | CSVRQGQPSVYGYTF
TRBD1 | few | TRBJ2-7 | TRBV29-1 | TGCAGCGTTGAAGATCAGGGACAGGGTCTCTACGAGCAGTACTTC | CSVEDQGQGLYEQYF
NA | NA | TRBJ1-2 | TRBV30 | TGTGCCTGGAGTCCCGGGACCTATGGCTACACCTTC | CAWSPGTYGYTF
NA | NA | TRBJ1-3 | TRBV20-1 | TGCAGTGCTAGACAACAGGGCCCCATATATTTT | CSARQQGPIYF
NA | NA | TRBJ2-5 | TRBV29-1 | TGCAGCGTTCGTGGCAGGCTGGTGGAGACCCAGTACTTC | CSVRGRLVETQYF